This T cell receptor (beta chain) was sequenced during a study of OX40 agonist ivuxolimab in advanced cancers. V lost 4 bases, J lost 4 bases, and 3 bases stayed unmatched. This CDR3 has 13 residues. Germline V gene sequence: CDR1 SNHLY, CDR2 FYNNEI. As for this clone: Its specificity is unknown.

Regarding the study as a whole: The average count of expanded clones was higher among CD8+ T cells than among CD4+.

Sequencing was performed with immunoSEQ multiplex PCR; in TCRdb, only in-frame clones are kept and a portion is missing. The table lists tens of thousands of clones, 65% to 85% of them singletons. V gene TRBV2 combines with J gene TRBJ1-1; 7 positions agree with TRBD1. Here the sequenced sample was CD4+ or CD8+ T cells sorted from blood, taken in a trial of the OX40 agonist ivuxolimab. The source is an adult with an advanced solid tumor such as melanoma, head and neck, liver or kidney cancer. In nucleotides, the CDR3 is TGTGCCAGCAGTGCCCAGGGGGTCACTGAAGCTTTCTTT. This codes for CASSAQGVTEAFF.